This TCR beta chain emerged from a study of blood T cells in healthy people across ages. Then a second PCR, running about 6 to 11 cycles, was carried out with a sample-barcoded 5' primer and a J-beta primer mix. All cDNA molecules were each tagged by a template-switch adaptor with 12 random nucleotides. Researchers report that each sample yielded at least 2.5 million CDR3-containing paired-end reads. Using its own MiXCR run on the 5' RACE reads, TCRdb lists one record per CDR3 protein. The sample has approximately 880,000 distinct CDR3 sequences; around 48% are singletons. Remarks on this clonotype: Its antigen is as yet unknown.

Whole-study findings and limits: The unknown donor CMV status may have confounded expanded clonotype changes. Compared with aged donors, long-lived donors showed fewer expanded clones, suggesting selection.

This CDR3 region has 14 residues. CDR1 is SEHNR and CDR2 is FQNEAQ in the germline V gene (reference sequence). Between the trimmed V and J ends, which lost 5 bases and 0 bases, there was a span of 11 bases. The chain links TRBV7-9 to TRBJ2-7; no reliable D call. The TCR comes from a man aged 25-40 years in good health. The sequencing sample was made of blood. The CDR3 DNA is TGTGCCAGCAGCAACCTGCCAGCCTCCTACGAGCAGTACTTC. It yields the protein CASSNLPASYEQYF. The full variable domain, rest sourced from reference TRBV7-9 and TRBJ2-7, is DTGVSQNPRHKITKRGQNVTFRCDPISEHNRLYWYRQTLGQGPEFLTYFQNEAQLEKSRLLSDRFSAERPKGSFSTLEIQRTEQGDSAMYLCASSNLPASYEQYFGPGTRLTVT.